The 23 T cell receptor beta chains below come from one sample, sequenced in a study of response to subunit inactivated influenza vaccine. Each CDR3 protein is one row after TCRdb ran MiXCR on the RT-PCR reads. The table records 500,000 or so distinct CDR3 sequences, 16% of them present only once. Sequenced here: CD4+ T cells sorted from PBMCs, sampled roughly 24 months after vaccination. These receptors were obtained from a man aged 50 to 75 who received an inactivated influenza vaccine.

V and J are TRBV2 and TRBJ2-7; D perhaps matches TRBD1 (5 bases). Trimming took off 7 bases at V and 1 base at J, with 8 bases between the two ends. Germline V CDR1 and CDR2: SNHLY, FYNNEI. The CDR3 has 12 residues. The CDR3 bases are TGTGCCAGCACGACAGCGTCCTACGAGCAGTACTTC. This codes for CASTTASYEQYF.

This clonotype occurred a few times. The rearrangement joins TRBV12-3 or TRBV12-4 to TRBJ1-6; D remains ambiguous. CDR3 length: 14 amino acids. Trimming took off 7 bases at V and 3 bases at J, with 10 bases between the two ends. The CDR3 reads CASTTFFYNSPLHF. In nucleotides, the CDR3 is TGTGCCAGCACCACCTTCTTCTATAATTCACCCCTCCACTTT.

The rearrangement joins TRBV15 to TRBJ2-7; TRBD1 matches 8 bases. There are 15 residues in the CDR3. J gave up 5 bases and V 2 bases, and 8 bases lay outside the gene matches. Looked up from germline, CDR1 is LNHNV and CDR2 is YYDKDF (reference sequence). The CDR3: CATSRRGQGADEQYF. The CDR3 DNA reads TGTGCCACCAGCAGACGAGGACAGGGTGCCGACGAGCAGTACTTC.

The V and J genes are TRBV10-3 and TRBJ2-7, with D hard to call. Germline CDR1 and CDR2: ENHRY and SYGVKD. Trimming left V 6 bases short and J 3 bases short, with 12 bases between. This CDR3 region has 13 residues. CDR3 residues: CAIRWAVSYEQYF. For the CDR3, the DNA is TGTGCCATCAGGTGGGCAGTGAGCTACGAGCAGTACTTC.

This clonotype appeared a few times. V is TRBV28 and J is TRBJ1-6; a possible D gene is TRBD1 (5 bases). The CDR3 length is 13 residues. Looked up from germline, CDR1 is MDHEN and CDR2 is SYDVKM. V was clipped by 6 bases and J by 7 bases, with 10 bases between them. The chain's CDR3 is CASRGDYNSPLHF. CDR3 nucleotide sequence: TGTGCCAGCAGAGGGGACTACAATTCACCCCTCCACTTT.

This clonotype was detected many times. This rearrangement joins TRBV9 to TRBJ2-5; D tentatively reads TRBD1 or TRBD2 (5 bases each). Per germline, CDR1 SGDLS and CDR2 YYNGEE. This CDR3 has 15 amino acids. V lost 0 bases and J 6 bases, leaving 15 bases between the germline ends. The CDR3 sequence: CASSVGGESGKTQYF. DNA for the CDR3: TGTGCCAGCAGCGTAGGAGGGGAGTCCGGGAAGACCCAGTACTTC.

This chain uses TRBV11-2 with TRBJ2-1; 7 bases line up with TRBD2. The CDR3 runs 16 residues. Germline CDR1 is SGHAT and CDR2 is FQNNGV. V lost 0 bases and J lost 5; bases outside the gene matches: 7. CDR3 protein: CASSLEVLARNNEQFF. CDR3 in DNA: TGTGCCAGCAGCTTAGAGGTACTAGCGCGGAACAATGAGCAGTTCTTC.

Only a few counts were recorded for this clonotype. The rearrangement links TRBV7-9 to TRBJ1-5, with 9 nucleotides matching TRBD1. V shed 5 bases and J 7 bases; nucleotides not matched to a gene: 15. The CDR3 contains 17 residues. The germline V gene encodes CDR1 SEHNR and CDR2 FQNEAQ (reference sequence). CDR3 loop: CASSTDRGNTQFQPQHF. CDR3 sequence (DNA): TGTGCCAGCAGCACTGACAGGGGGAATACCCAATTCCAGCCCCAGCATTTT.

The chain is built from TRBV7-2 and TRBJ2-7, with D hard to call. V shed 2 bases and J shed 7 bases, with 9 bases lying between them. Looked up from germline, CDR1 is SGHTA and CDR2 is FQGNSA. The CDR3 has 12 amino acids. The CDR3 DNA follows: TGTGCCAGCAGCTTATTTGTTTCAGAGCAGTACTTC. Translation gives CASSLFVSEQYF.

This clonotype was seen a handful of times. The chain carries TRBV12-3 or TRBV12-4 and TRBJ1-1; no clear D gene. CDR3 length: 12 residues. V lost 3 bases and J lost 11, with 13 bases in between. The CDR3 DNA reads TGTGCCAGCAGTTTCTCCCCTACCCCGGCTTTCTTT. As protein: CASSFSPTPAFF.

This clonotype was counted between two and nine times. The junction and the germline gene differ at one end; a read error may be behind it. The chain couples TRBV2 to TRBJ2-7; 10 positions agree with TRBD2. CDR1 is SNHLY, CDR2 FYNNEI, per germline. This CDR3 is built from 13 residues. Here the CDR3 reads CASSESITSGACF. The CDR3 bases are TGTGCCAGCAGTGAATCAATAACTAGCGGGGCTTGCTTC.

This clonotype was seen a few times. J is TRBJ2-1 and V is TRBV9; 8 nucleotides agree with TRBD2. This CDR3 is 18 amino acids long. CDR1 is SGDLS and CDR2 is YYNGEE in the germline V gene. J gave up 9 bases and V 5 bases, and 22 bases lay outside the gene matches. For the CDR3, the DNA is TGTGCCAGCAGTGCCCCGCGGAGCGGGGGTCTTCCCAGGGGTGAGCAGTTCTTC. Protein: CASSAPRSGGLPRGEQFF.

The chain recombines TRBV9 with TRBJ2-5, with 12 bases aligning to TRBD1. The CDR3 spans 14 residues. Germline V lookup: CDR1 SGDLS, CDR2 YYNGEE. J was trimmed by 4 bases and V by 3 bases; bases with no gene match: 1. CDR3 sequence reads: CASSAGQGAETQYF. In DNA, the CDR3 is TGTGCCAGCAGCGCGGGACAGGGGGCAGAGACCCAGTACTTC.

The sample holds a few counts of this clonotype. The chain uses TRBV10-3 and TRBJ2-7; 15 bases line up with TRBD2. The germline gives CDR1 ENHRY, CDR2 SYGVKD. Germline trimming cut 5 bases from V and 0 bases from J; bases unmatched to any gene: 8. The CDR3 loop spans 18 amino acids. CDR3 residues: CAISSGLAGGPTSYEQYF. CDR3 sequence (DNA): TGTGCCATCAGTTCGGGACTAGCGGGAGGTCCCACCTCCTACGAGCAGTACTTC.

This clonotype has a handful of counts. J is TRBJ1-2 and V is TRBV6-2 or TRBV6-3; D is unclear. Germline V gives CDR1 MNHEY, CDR2 SVGEGT. V was clipped by 6 bases and J by 4 bases, with 12 bases between them. The length of the CDR3 is 13 residues. CDR3 amino acids: CASRDSISYGYTF. The CDR3 bases are TGTGCCAGCAGAGACTCAATTTCCTATGGCTACACCTTC.

This clonotype came up a few times. The V call is TRBV20-1, the J call TRBJ2-1, with TRBD2 matching 7 bases. The CDR3 sequence is 13 residues long. The V gene's germline CDR1 is DFQATT and CDR2 SNEGSKA (reference sequence). The CDR3 reads CIAWGGSYNEQFF. CDR3 nucleotide sequence: TGCATCGCGTGGGGGGGAAGCTACAATGAGCAGTTCTTC.

V is TRBV30 and J is TRBJ1-1; D is undetermined. The V end lost 7 bases, the J end lost 6 bases, and 15 bases lay between the germline ends. CDR3 length: 12 amino acids. Germline CDR1 is GTSNPN and CDR2 is SVGIG (reference sequence). DNA of the CDR3: TGTGCCTTAACCCAAGTTGGGTCTGAAGCTTTCTTT. Translation: CALTQVGSEAFF.

This sequence joins TRBV3-1 and TRBJ2-7; the match to TRBD2 covers 11 bases. V shed 5 bases and J 3 bases; nucleotides not matched to a gene: 3. Germline CDR1 reads LGHDT; CDR2 reads YNNKEL (reference sequence). CDR3 length: 14 amino acids. In DNA, the CDR3 is TGTGCCAGCAGCACTAGCGGGGGATTCTACGAGCAGTACTTC. Its translation is CASSTSGGFYEQYF.

This chain connects TRBV27 to TRBJ2-3, with 7 bases lining up with TRBD2. This CDR3 has 14 residues. V lost 2 bases, J lost 4 bases, and 3 bases stayed unmatched. Germline loops: CDR1 MNHEY, CDR2 SMNVEV (reference sequence). The CDR3 sequence: CASSLVGRPDTQYF. As DNA, the CDR3 is TGTGCCAGCAGTTTAGTCGGGAGGCCAGATACGCAGTATTTT.

The V call is TRBV27, the J call TRBJ2-7, with TRBD2 matching 13 bases. The CDR3 length is 16 residues. V lost 5 bases to trimming and J lost 5 bases; unmatched junction nucleotides: 9. The germline gives CDR1 MNHEY, CDR2 SMNVEV (reference sequence). The CDR3 reads CASSPGGLAGVDEQYF. CDR3 DNA sequence: TGTGCCAGCAGTCCTGGTGGACTAGCGGGAGTCGACGAGCAGTACTTC.

This clonotype was seen more than once but under ten times. The chain is built from TRBV20-1 and TRBJ2-7, with 7 positions matching TRBD2. The CDR3 is 14 residues long. Germline lookup yields CDR1 DFQATT and CDR2 SNEGSKA (reference sequence). V was clipped by 3 bases and J by 2 bases; unmatched bases: 7. The CDR3 spells CSASSGLVTYEQYF. In DNA, the CDR3 is TGCAGTGCTAGTTCTGGACTAGTTACCTACGAGCAGTACTTC.

The sample holds a few counts of this clonotype. The V gene is TRBV4-1, the J gene TRBJ2-3, with 9 bases aligning to TRBD2. CDR3 size: 19 residues. Trimming cost V 0 bases and J 2 bases; bases outside gene matches: 12. The V gene's germline CDR1 is MGHRA and CDR2 YSYEKL. CDR3 in DNA: TGCGCCAGCAGCCAAGAGGGAAATTGGCCTAGCGGGGACACAGATACGCAGTATTTT. Translated: CASSQEGNWPSGDTDTQYF.

This clonotype was counted many times. The V and J genes are TRBV5-6 and TRBJ1-2; 7 nucleotides line up with TRBD1. The V segment lost 2 bases and the J segment 12 bases; nucleotides outside the gene matches: 7. The CDR3 consists of 12 residues. Germline V gene data show CDR1 as SGHDT and CDR2 as YYEEEE. CDR3 protein: CASSLGQAGDTF. DNA for the CDR3: TGTGCCAGCAGCTTAGGACAGGCTGGAGACACCTTC.